One sample yielded the 32 T cell receptor beta chains listed below, sequenced in a study of long-term antiretroviral therapy in people with HIV. Samples were assayed with immunoSEQ v3.0 at survey level. Measured with immunoSEQ multiplex PCR; TCRdb has only the in-frame clones, and not every one. This sample has roughly 19,000 clones; approximately 82% occur once, and the top ten carry over 8.5%. The material sequenced was unsorted PBMCs, taken about 2.5 years after starting antiretroviral therapy. The receptors derive from a middle-aged man with HIV.

The V call is TRBV9, the J call TRBJ2-5; TRBD2 matches at 7 bases. The germline gives CDR1 SGDLS, CDR2 YYNGEE. The CDR3 is made up of 14 amino acids. V lost 0 bases, J lost 5 bases, and 4 bases stayed unmatched. The CDR3 is CASSVGEGWETQYF. CDR3 coding DNA: TGTGCCAGCAGCGTAGGGGAGGGGTGGGAGACCCAGTACTTC.

This clone was observed a few times. The chain joins TRBV28 to TRBJ2-7; D is possibly TRBD2 (5 bases). This CDR3 spans 16 amino acids. The germline V gene has CDR1 MDHEN and CDR2 SYDVKM. V was cut by 7 bases and J by 2 bases, with 21 bases left in between. Here the CDR3 DNA reads TGTGCCAGCACCACCACCGCCGGAGGTCGCCCCTACGAGCAGTACTTC. It codes for CASTTTAGGRPYEQYF.

The V call is TRBV5-1, the J call TRBJ2-1; TRBD1 matches 7 bases. The germline V gene has CDR1 SGHRS and CDR2 YFSETQ. The ends lost 4 bases at V and 10 bases at J; junction bases unmatched: 5. The length of the CDR3 is 12 residues. The CDR3 DNA follows: TGCGCCAGCAGCCTACCGGGACAGGAGCAGTTCTTC. Translation: CASSLPGQEQFF.

The chain couples TRBV10-3 to TRBJ1-1; TRBD1 matches 10 bases. V shed 8 bases, J shed 1 base, and the junction held 7 bases outside the gene matches. The CDR3 consists of 15 residues. Germline V CDR1 and CDR2: ENHRY, SYGVKD. The CDR3 region is CAIGGTGVQNTEAFF. As DNA, the CDR3 is TGTGCCATCGGGGGGACAGGGGTTCAGAACACTGAAGCTTTCTTT.

This sequence joins TRBV6-4 and TRBJ2-6, with a tentative D call TRBD1 (5 bases). This CDR3 contains 14 residues. The germline gives CDR1 MRHNA, CDR2 SNTAGT. V gave up 6 bases and J gave up 0 bases, with 6 bases separating them. CDR3 bases: TGTGCCAGCAGGACAGACTCTGGGGCCAACGTCCTGACTTTC. Translating gives CASRTDSGANVLTF.

The CDR3 protein is CASSPWTGRETQYF. CDR3 nucleotide sequence: TGTGCCAGCAGCCCATGGACAGGCCGGGAGACCCAGTACTTC. V and J are TRBV7-9 and TRBJ2-5; 7 bases map to TRBD1. The CDR3 sequence is 14 residues long. Germline V gene lookup returns CDR1 SEHNR and CDR2 FQNEAQ (reference sequence). V lost 5 bases and J lost 5; bases outside the gene matches: 8.

In this sample, this clone turned up a few times. The chain recombines TRBV7-6 with TRBJ1-3; D remains unclear. Germline V CDR1 and CDR2: SGHVS, FNYEAQ. The CDR3 extends over 15 amino acids. V lost 2 bases, J lost 0 bases, and 8 bases lay in between. As DNA, the CDR3 is TGTGCCAGCAGCTTACTAACGAACTCTGGAAACACCATATATTTT. Translation gives CASSLLTNSGNTIYF.

A single count supports this clone. The V gene is TRBV15, the J gene TRBJ2-6; 10 bases fit TRBD2. This CDR3 is 17 amino acids long. Trimming cost V 8 bases and J 3 bases; bases outside gene matches: 10. Germline assignment: CDR1 LNHNV and CDR2 YYDKDF (reference sequence). CDR3 in amino acids: CATPESGRVDGANVLTF. CDR3 sequence (DNA): TGTGCCACCCCAGAGAGCGGGAGGGTAGATGGGGCCAACGTCCTGACTTTC.

This clone was counted once. The chain uses TRBV11-2 and TRBJ2-7; 9 bases are shared with TRBD1. The CDR3 is made up of 15 amino acids. Germline CDR1 is SGHAT and CDR2 is FQNNGV. J gave up 2 bases and V 5 bases, and 7 bases lay outside the gene matches. CDR3: CASSPGQGYTYEQYF. The CDR3 DNA reads as TGTGCCAGCAGCCCGGGACAGGGATATACCTACGAGCAGTACTTC.

This clone was counted a single time. The V and J genes are TRBV10-2 and TRBJ1-5; D gene ambiguous. The CDR3 totals 14 residues. Germline V CDR1 and CDR2: WSHSY, SAAADI. Deletions cut 6 bases from V and 7 bases from J, with 16 bases between. The CDR3 DNA is TGCGCCAGCAGGGGGAGGTTAGAGGGACAGCCCCAGCATTTT. Amino acids: CASRGRLEGQPQHF.

This clone is a singleton in its sample. The rearrangement joins TRBV6-1 to TRBJ2-7; TRBD2 might be the D (6 bases). Germline CDR1 and CDR2: MNHNS and SASEGT. This CDR3 has 13 amino acids. With 5 bases removed from V and 1 base from J, the gap between germline ends came to 9 bases. CDR3 residues: CASSRERSYEQYF. In DNA, the CDR3 is TGTGCCAGCAGTCGGGAGCGTTCCTACGAGCAGTACTTC.

The CDR3 sequence is CASSLAENTGELFF. The DNA of the CDR3 is TGTGCCAGCAGCTTAGCCGAGAACACCGGGGAGCTGTTTTTT. The gene calls are TRBV7-6 and TRBJ2-2; no definite D call. The germline CDR1 and CDR2 sequences are SGHVS and FNYEAQ. Trimming shortened V by 0 bases and J by 1 base, and 3 bases separated the two germline ends. The CDR3 length is 14 residues.

The genes are TRBV6-6 and TRBJ2-1, with 8 bases fitting TRBD2. Trimming removed 5 bases from V and 3 bases from J; junction bases left unmatched: 9. The germline V gene encodes CDR1 MNHNY and CDR2 SVGAGI (reference sequence). The CDR3 covers 16 residues. The CDR3, as DNA: TGTGCCAGCAGTCCGGGGGCGGGAGGTCTCTACAATGAGCAGTTCTTC. Translation: CASSPGAGGLYNEQFF.

J is TRBJ2-3 and V is TRBV5-1; D not resolved. The V and J ends lost 0 bases and 4 bases respectively, with 6 bases between them. This CDR3 is 13 amino acids long. Looked up from germline, CDR1 is SGHRS and CDR2 is YFSETQ. CDR3 amino acids: CASSLAVADTQYF. The CDR3 DNA reads as TGCGCCAGCAGCTTGGCCGTGGCAGATACGCAGTATTTT.

The chain joins TRBV7-8 to TRBJ2-7; 9 bases are a match to TRBD1. CDR1 SGHVS and CDR2 FQNEAQ come from the germline V gene. V shed 2 bases and J 3 bases; nucleotides not matched to a gene: 8. This CDR3 spans 16 amino acids. CDR3 region: CASSLQGQGVIYEQYF. In DNA form, the CDR3 reads TGTGCCAGCAGCTTACAGGGACAGGGTGTCATCTACGAGCAGTACTTC. Looking up the rest from reference TRBV7-8 and TRBJ2-7 gives the full variable domain: GAGVSQSPRYKVAKRGQDVALRCDPISGHVSLFWYQQALGQGPEFLTYFQNEAQLDKSGLPSDRFFAERPEGSVSTLKIQRTQQEDSAVYLCASSLQGQGVIYEQYFGPGTRLTVT.

The rearrangement uses TRBV7-2 and TRBJ2-6, with D tentatively TRBD1 or TRBD2 (5 bases each). V dropped 1 base and J dropped 4 bases, with 17 bases sitting between them. Germline V gene lookup returns CDR1 SGHTA and CDR2 FQGNSA. CDR3 size: 18 residues. The CDR3 DNA reads TGTGCCAGCAGCTTAGATCCGGGACCGTATACCGGGGCCAACGTCCTGACTTTC. Translating gives CASSLDPGPYTGANVLTF.

A few counts support this clone. The V and J genes are TRBV27 and TRBJ2-1; D is possibly TRBD2 (6 bases). CDR3 length: 14 amino acids. Trimming stripped 5 bases from V and 12 bases from J, with 20 bases between. CDR1 is MNHEY, CDR2 SMNVEV, per germline (reference sequence). The CDR3 loop is CASSPLLTRGGQFF. CDR3 nucleotide sequence: TGTGCCAGCAGTCCTCTCTTGACTAGGGGCGGGCAGTTCTTC.

This clone came up a few times. The rearrangement joins TRBV5-5 to TRBJ2-7; unclear D gene. V was pared by 2 bases and J by 4 bases, with 10 bases between. This CDR3 is built from 13 residues. The germline V gene encodes CDR1 SGHKS and CDR2 YYEKEE (reference sequence). The CDR3 nucleotides are TGTGCCAGCAGCTTCACTAACCCTTACGAGCAGTACTTC. It is translated as CASSFTNPYEQYF.

The chain carries TRBV19 and TRBJ1-1; no clear D gene. Trimming cost V 5 bases and J 5 bases, with 12 bases left between them. The CDR3 covers 13 residues. The germline CDR1 and CDR2 sequences are LNHDA and SQIVND (reference sequence). CDR3 region: CASSAQRRTEAFF. The CDR3, as DNA: TGTGCCAGTAGTGCACAGAGGAGGACTGAAGCTTTCTTT.

The V and J genes are TRBV7-9 and TRBJ2-5; D is possibly TRBD1 (6 bases). In germline, CDR1 is SEHNR, CDR2 FQNEAQ (reference sequence). V was pared by 7 bases and J by 1 base, with 13 bases between. This CDR3 comprises 14 residues. This CDR3 reads CASTELGGQETQYF. As DNA, the CDR3 is TGTGCCAGCACCGAATTAGGGGGCCAAGAGACCCAGTACTTC.

By share, this clone ranks as medium-sized (0.01 to 0.1%). This chain connects TRBV9 to TRBJ1-4; D is uncertain. This CDR3 is built from 15 residues. The V gene's germline CDR1 is SGDLS and CDR2 YYNGEE. The germline V and J ends were trimmed by 0 bases and 8 bases, with 14 bases remaining between them. The CDR3 sequence: CASSVEAAVSEKLFF. Here the CDR3 DNA reads TGTGCCAGCAGCGTAGAGGCAGCGGTGAGCGAAAAACTGTTTTTT.

This chain joins TRBV30 and TRBJ1-3, with no clear D. This CDR3 is built from 14 residues. Germline values: CDR1 GTSNPN, CDR2 SVGIG (reference sequence). V was pared by 2 bases and J by 1 base, with 9 bases between. In nucleotides, the CDR3 is TGTGCCTGGAGTAATCTGGGATCTGGAAACACCATATATTTT. Translation gives CAWSNLGSGNTIYF.

The J gene is TRBJ2-7, the V gene TRBV12-1. TRBV12-1 is recorded as a pseudogene. CDR3 length: 11 residues. The CDR3 here is CASLRAKKRYF. The CDR3 bases are TGTGCCAGCCTTCGGGCTAAGAAACGGTACTTC.

The count of this clone is one. The V call is TRBV6-6, the J call TRBJ1-1; TRBD1 might be the D (5 bases). This CDR3 region has 11 residues. The germline gives CDR1 MNHNY, CDR2 SVGAGI (reference sequence). Trimming removed 10 bases from V and 5 bases from J, with 11 bases in between. DNA for the CDR3: TGTGCCACGCTCGGGGCTACTGAAGCTTTCTTT. Translated, it gives CATLGATEAFF.

This chain links TRBV7-9 with TRBJ2-7; D gene uncertain. The CDR3 spans 14 residues. CDR1 and CDR2 (germline): SEHNR, FQNEAQ (reference sequence). V was pared by 5 bases and J by 6 bases, with 17 bases between. The CDR3 nucleotides are TGTGCCAGCAGCCCCAAGGTCCGGGTGGGCGAGCAGTACTTC. Protein product: CASSPKVRVGEQYF.

The V call is TRBV7-2, the J call TRBJ1-6, with D possibly matching TRBD1 (5 bases). The germline V gene encodes CDR1 SGHTA and CDR2 FQGNSA. The CDR3 runs 16 residues. With 6 bases removed from V and 6 bases from J, the gap between germline ends came to 18 bases. CDR3 DNA sequence: TGTGCCAGCAGTTACCCTCCGGGACCTCCTAATTCACCCCTCCACTTT. Its translation is CASSYPPGPPNSPLHF.

The V call is TRBV5-1, the J call TRBJ2-3, with 12 positions matching TRBD2. Losses at the gene ends were 4 bases for V and 0 bases for J; bases not matched to a gene: 3. The CDR3 runs 16 residues. Germline assignment: CDR1 SGHRS and CDR2 YFSETQ. CDR3 region: CASSPTSGGSTDTQYF. In DNA, the CDR3 is TGCGCCAGCAGCCCCACTAGCGGGGGGAGCACAGATACGCAGTATTTT.

This chain joins TRBV6-1 and TRBJ1-3; D remains ambiguous. The CDR3 loop spans 15 amino acids. V was pared by 6 bases and J by 0 bases, with 12 bases between. Germline loops: CDR1 MNHNS, CDR2 SASEGT. In nucleotides, the CDR3 is TGTGCCAGCAGGAGTGGGATATCCTCTGGAAACACCATATATTTT. It yields the protein CASRSGISSGNTIYF.

The chain combines TRBV6-5 with TRBJ2-4; maybe TRBD2 (5 bases). V was cut by 11 bases and J by 12 bases, with 20 bases left in between. The CDR3 has 12 residues. Germline V gene data show CDR1 as MNHEY and CDR2 as SVGAGI. The CDR3 protein is CACGPRGASQYF. The CDR3 bases are TGTGCCTGCGGGCCCCGAGGCGCTTCTCAGTACTTC.

The chain carries TRBV19 and TRBJ2-3; 10 nucleotides match TRBD2. J gave up 4 bases and V 5 bases, and 9 bases lay outside the gene matches. CDR3 size: 16 residues. The germline V gene has CDR1 LNHDA and CDR2 SQIVND (reference sequence). The chain's CDR3 is CASSLPSGGAPDTQYF. In DNA form, the CDR3 reads TGTGCCAGTAGTCTCCCCAGCGGGGGGGCCCCAGATACGCAGTATTTT.

The sample holds a few counts of this clone. The chain couples TRBV5-4 to TRBJ2-3; D is uncertain. Trimming cost V 2 bases and J 1 base, with 2 bases left between them. Germline CDR1 and CDR2: SGHNT and YYREEE (reference sequence). This CDR3 has 12 residues. DNA for the CDR3: TGTGCCAGCAGCTTTGGCACAGATACGCAGTATTTT. This encodes CASSFGTDTQYF.

This clone showed up just a few times. V usage is TRBV7-9 and J usage is TRBJ1-4, with 10 bases matching TRBD1. The V segment lost 2 bases and the J segment 5 bases; nucleotides outside the gene matches: 5. Germline V lookup: CDR1 SEHNR, CDR2 FQNEAQ (reference sequence). CDR3 length: 16 amino acids. CDR3: CASSLFPGQGNEKLFF. CDR3 bases: TGTGCCAGCAGCTTATTTCCGGGACAGGGGAATGAAAAACTGTTTTTT. The complete variable domain, with remaining parts taken from reference TRBV7-9 and TRBJ1-4, reads DTGVSQNPRHKITKRGQNVTFRCDPISEHNRLYWYRQTLGQGPEFLTYFQNEAQLEKSRLLSDRFSAERPKGSFSTLEIQRTEQGDSAMYLCASSLFPGQGNEKLFFGSGTQLSVL.